The 28 T cell receptor beta chains below all came from one sample that was sequenced in a study of T cells after yellow fever vaccination (dated by TCRdb to the late 2010s). This sample's treatment or condition label indicates: live attenuated yellow fever vaccine strain. The method behind the library was 5' RACE. The sequencer listed for this sample is Illumina NovaSeq 6000. TCRdb itself trimmed the public reads at Q25 with fastp, ran MiXCR and retained productive beta chains. One record per CDR3 amino acid sequence lists the most common genes and DNA. The sample includes about 320,000 distinct CDR3 sequences, with approximately 4% observed a single time. The ten largest clones capture roughly 19% of the sample. The starting material was PBMCs, obtained 15 days after the yellow fever booster vaccination. These receptor sequences come from a man between 18 and 29 years old who received the YFV17D yellow fever vaccine.

This clonotype has only a few counts. This chain uses TRBV7-2 with TRBJ1-5; D call uncertain. Germline loops: CDR1 SGHTA, CDR2 FQGNSA. The CDR3 consists of 16 residues. Trimming pared 5 bases from V and 6 bases from J, leaving 20 bases between. The DNA for the CDR3 is TGTGCCAGCAGCATCAGCCACCTGAGAACGGGTCAGCCCCAGCATTTT. Protein: CASSISHLRTGQPQHF.

This chain links TRBV20-1 with TRBJ2-7; D could derive from TRBD1 or TRBD2 (6 bases each). Germline loops: CDR1 DFQATT, CDR2 SNEGSKA (reference sequence). CDR3 length: 12 amino acids. CDR3 amino acids: CRPGGLRDEQYF. CDR3 sequence (DNA): TGCAGGCCCGGGGGCCTCCGGGACGAGCAGTACTTC.

The table lists this clonotype with many counts. This rearrangement joins TRBV10-3 to TRBJ2-1; D gene unclear. Germline lookup yields CDR1 ENHRY and CDR2 SYGVKD. Between the trimmed V and J ends, which lost 7 bases and 0 bases, there was a span of 10 bases. The CDR3 covers 14 residues. The CDR3 loop reads CAIKGQDSYNEQFF. The DNA for the CDR3 is TGTGCCATCAAAGGGCAGGACTCCTACAATGAGCAGTTCTTC.

This clonotype came up a few times. This chain links TRBV5-1 with TRBJ2-7, with 9 bases matching TRBD2. Per germline, CDR1 SGHRS and CDR2 YFSETQ. Trimming removed 4 bases from V and 0 bases from J; junction bases left unmatched: 5. The CDR3 extends over 15 amino acids. CDR3 sequence: CASSTSGSSSYEQYF. The CDR3 DNA is TGCGCCAGCAGCACTAGCGGGTCTAGCTCCTACGAGCAGTACTTC.

This clonotype came up a few times. The CDR3 sequence is CASSFSGQYIGNQPQHF. The CDR3 region has the DNA TGTGCCAGCAGTTTTTCCGGACAGTATATAGGCAATCAGCCCCAGCATTTT. J is TRBJ1-5 and V is TRBV28, with a tentative D call TRBD1 (6 bases). The germline V gene encodes CDR1 MDHEN and CDR2 SYDVKM. Trimming removed 3 bases at V and 2 bases at J, with 17 bases between. CDR3 length equals 17 residues.

This clonotype was observed at least ten times. The rearrangement joins TRBV20-1 to TRBJ2-7, with TRBD2 matching over 12 bases. The CDR3 totals 13 residues. Germline V CDR1 and CDR2: DFQATT, SNEGSKA (reference sequence). The CDR3, as DNA: TGCAGCCCTAGCGGGGGGGCGTTGGGCGAGCAGTACGTC. It specifies CSPSGGALGEQYV.

This clonotype was seen more than once but under ten times. This chain connects TRBV2 to TRBJ2-6; D not resolved. Looked up from germline, CDR1 is SNHLY and CDR2 is FYNNEI. V lost 7 bases and J lost 1, with 11 bases in between. The CDR3 length is 15 residues. CDR3: CASNSGWSGANVLTF. CDR3 sequence (DNA): TGTGCCAGCAACTCGGGTTGGTCTGGGGCCAACGTCCTGACTTTC.

This clonotype was observed a few times. The chain employs TRBV6-5 and TRBJ2-3; 12 bases align to TRBD2. CDR1 is MNHEY and CDR2 is SVGAGI in the germline V gene. This CDR3 region has 16 residues. V trimming: 5 bases; J trimming: 5 bases; junction bases outside the gene matches: 8. The CDR3 spells CASSTLAGGPGDTQYF. CDR3 nucleotide sequence: TGTGCCAGCAGTACGCTAGCGGGGGGGCCAGGAGATACGCAGTATTTT.

This clonotype was counted many times. One end of the junction varies from germline; a read error may be responsible. V is TRBV7-2 and J is TRBJ1-5; no clear D. Germline lookup yields CDR1 SGHTA and CDR2 FQGNSA. The CDR3 consists of 13 residues. The CDR3 spells CASSLATAQPQHF. In DNA, the CDR3 is TGTGCCAGCAGCTTAGCGACGGCACAGCCTCAGCATTTT.

The chain has TRBV7-8 and TRBJ2-1; a possible D gene is TRBD1 (6 bases). The CDR3 totals 13 residues. Germline CDR1 SGHVS, CDR2 FQNEAQ. Trimming cost V 6 bases and J 7 bases, with 13 bases left between them. The CDR3 region is CASRSRGLNEQFF. CDR3 bases: TGTGCCAGCAGGTCCAGGGGTCTAAATGAGCAGTTCTTC. Full variable domain (missing parts from reference TRBV7-8 and TRBJ2-1): GAGVSQSPRYKVAKRGQDVALRCDPISGHVSLFWYQQALGQGPEFLTYFQNEAQLDKSGLPSDRFFAERPEGSVSTLKIQRTQQEDSAVYLCASRSRGLNEQFFGPGTRLTVL.

This clonotype was seen at least ten times. The chain combines TRBV7-9 with TRBJ1-2; possibly TRBD1 for D (6 bases). The CDR3 covers 13 residues. Trimming removed 5 bases from V and 4 bases from J, with 11 bases in between. Germline assignment: CDR1 SEHNR and CDR2 FQNEAQ (reference sequence). The CDR3: CASSPGASYGYTF. In nucleotides, the CDR3 is TGTGCCAGCAGCCCAGGGGCCAGCTATGGCTACACCTTC.

In its sample, this clonotype was seen many times. The gene calls are TRBV7-6 and TRBJ2-1; D ambiguous. This CDR3 has 15 residues. Trimming stripped 5 bases from V and 4 bases from J, with 15 bases between. Germline V gene sequence: CDR1 SGHVS, CDR2 FNYEAQ. DNA for the CDR3: TGTGCCAGCAGCCGGTTTGACAACTCTTACAATGAGCAGTTCTTC. Translated, it gives CASSRFDNSYNEQFF.

This clonotype was observed at least ten times. The chain employs TRBV7-2 and TRBJ2-3; TRBD2 agrees at 11 bases. Trimming removed 2 bases from V and 0 bases from J; junction bases left unmatched: 7. The CDR3 is 18 residues long. CDR1 is SGHTA, CDR2 FQGNSA, per germline. The DNA of the CDR3 is TGTGCCAGCAGCTTAAGCCTATCTAGCGGGGGGAGCACAGATACGCAGTATTTT. As protein: CASSLSLSSGGSTDTQYF.

In this sample, this clonotype turned up many times. The chain recombines TRBV4-2 with TRBJ1-3; D is uncertain. CDR1 is LGHNA and CDR2 is YNFKEQ in the germline V gene. V was cut by 3 bases and J by 4 bases, with 16 bases left in between. This CDR3 is built from 16 residues. Here the CDR3 reads CASSHIGKGRGNTIYF. The CDR3 region has the DNA TGTGCCAGCAGCCACATAGGGAAAGGGAGAGGAAACACCATATATTTT.

The CDR3 region is CASSQGGQGGINQPQHF. In nucleotides, the CDR3 is TGTGCCAGCAGCCAGGGCGGGCAGGGTGGTATCAATCAGCCCCAGCATTTT. This chain connects TRBV7-8 to TRBJ1-5, with D possibly matching TRBD1 (5 bases). Looked up from germline, CDR1 is SGHVS and CDR2 is FQNEAQ. The CDR3 is made up of 17 amino acids. V was shortened by 5 bases and J by 3 bases, with 20 bases between the two germline ends.

This clonotype has only a few counts. The J gene is TRBJ1-4, the V gene TRBV4-3; perhaps TRBD1 as D (5 bases). The germline CDR1 and CDR2 sequences are LGHNA and YSLEER. Trimming shortened V by 0 bases and J by 8 bases, and 16 bases separated the two germline ends. This CDR3 spans 16 amino acids. DNA of the CDR3: TGCGCCAGCAGCCAAGATTCCGTCGCAGGGAAGGAAAAACTGTTTTTT. As protein: CASSQDSVAGKEKLFF.

The chain employs TRBV7-2 and TRBJ1-4; 8 bases align to TRBD1. V lost 5 bases to trimming and J lost 10 bases; unmatched junction nucleotides: 12. The CDR3 extends over 15 amino acids. Germline-derived CDR1 and CDR2 are SGHTA and FQGNSA. As DNA, the CDR3 is TGTGCCAGCAGCCAAAGGACAGGGCGAGATGTAAAACTGTTTTTT. It specifies CASSQRTGRDVKLFF. Drawing the rest from reference TRBV7-2 and TRBJ1-4, the complete variable domain is GAGVSQSPSNKVTEKGKDVELRCDPISGHTALYWYRQSLGQGLEFLIYFQGNSAPDKSGLPSDRFSAERTGGSVSTLTIQRTQQEDSAVYLCASSQRTGRDVKLFFGSGTQLSVL.

This clonotype came up many times. V and J are TRBV9 and TRBJ2-1; D might be TRBD1 or TRBD2, each matching 6 bases. The CDR3 loop spans 16 amino acids. With 4 bases removed from V and 4 bases from J, the gap between germline ends came to 18 bases. Germline lookup yields CDR1 SGDLS and CDR2 YYNGEE. The CDR3: CASSPRGRGQYNEQFF. The CDR3 nucleotides read TGTGCCAGCAGCCCTCGGGGCCGGGGGCAATACAATGAGCAGTTCTTC.

This clonotype was seen at least ten times. The rearrangement joins TRBV20-1 to TRBJ2-1; D not certain. The CDR3 totals 13 residues. Germline V CDR1 and CDR2: DFQATT, SNEGSKA (reference sequence). V was trimmed by 2 bases and J by 8 bases, leaving 13 bases between them. The CDR3 DNA reads TGCAGTGCTAGAAAGCCTACAAGCGATGAGCAGTTCTTC. It translates to CSARKPTSDEQFF.

The rearrangement joins TRBV10-3 to TRBJ2-3; 10 nucleotides agree with TRBD2. The CDR3 contains 19 residues. The trim removed 4 bases at V and 2 bases at J, leaving 15 bases unmatched. Germline V CDR1 and CDR2: ENHRY, SYGVKD. CDR3 in amino acids: CAISGGSGGPIVNTDTQYF. CDR3 sequence (DNA): TGTGCCATCAGTGGGGGTAGCGGGGGGCCCATCGTAAACACAGATACGCAGTATTTT.

The chain joins TRBV5-1 to TRBJ2-5; D is possibly TRBD1 or TRBD2 (6 bases each). V was pared by 4 bases and J by 4 bases, with 17 bases between. Germline loops: CDR1 SGHRS, CDR2 YFSETQ. The length of the CDR3 is 15 residues. The CDR3 loop reads CASSHSEGGTETQYF. The CDR3 DNA follows: TGCGCCAGCAGCCACTCGGAGGGGGGCACAGAGACCCAGTACTTC.

This clonotype came up many times. The chain combines TRBV20-1 with TRBJ2-3; D unclear. Per the germline V gene, CDR1 is DFQATT and CDR2 is SNEGSKA (reference sequence). V gave up 0 bases and J gave up 2 bases, with 9 bases separating them. The CDR3 is 14 amino acids. The CDR3: CSARDGPSTDTQYF. Written as DNA, the CDR3 is TGCAGTGCTAGAGATGGTCCCTCCACAGATACGCAGTATTTT.

This clonotype was observed many times. V gene TRBV29-1 combines with J gene TRBJ1-3; D ambiguous. CDR1 and CDR2 from the germline V gene are SQVTM and ANQGSEA. Trimming pared 3 bases from V and 2 bases from J, leaving 11 bases between. This CDR3 contains 14 residues. This CDR3 is CSVDTGSAGNTIYF. CDR3 nucleotides: TGCAGCGTTGACACGGGGTCGGCTGGAAACACCATATATTTT.

The table lists this clonotype with many counts. This chain uses TRBV7-2 with TRBJ1-5, with D possibly TRBD1 on 6 matching bases. There are 13 residues in the CDR3. In germline, CDR1 is SGHTA, CDR2 FQGNSA. V shed 5 bases and J shed 7 bases, with 12 bases lying between them. CDR3 loop: CASSTRGNQPQHF. The CDR3 DNA is TGTGCCAGCAGCACCAGGGGTAACCAGCCCCAGCATTTT.

This chain connects TRBV20-1 to TRBJ2-7; no clear D gene. The CDR3 runs to 14 residues. V was pared by 0 bases and J by 0 bases, with 9 bases between. CDR1 is DFQATT and CDR2 is SNEGSKA in the germline V gene (reference sequence). This chain's CDR3 is CSARDRHLSYEQYV. CDR3 coding DNA: TGCAGTGCTAGAGATAGGCATCTCTCCTACGAGCAGTACGTC.

The V gene is TRBV24-1, the J gene TRBJ2-1; D is possibly TRBD1 (6 bases). This CDR3 region has 14 residues. Germline V gives CDR1 KGHDR, CDR2 SFDVKD. Trimming removed 1 base from V and 6 bases from J, with 9 bases in between. The CDR3 nucleotides read TGTGCCACCAGTGATTTTTCCAGGGGCAATGAGCAGTTCTTC. Protein sequence: CATSDFSRGNEQFF.

V gene TRBV12-3 or TRBV12-4 combines with J gene TRBJ1-2; tentative D call: TRBD1 (5 bases). The V end lost 6 bases, the J end lost 0 bases, and 14 bases lay between the germline ends. This CDR3 has 15 residues. For the CDR3, the DNA is TGTGCCAGCAGCTCACCCAGGGAAGCTAACTATGGCTACACCTTC. Its translation: CASSSPREANYGYTF.

The DNA of the CDR3 is TGTGCCAGCAGCCCACATAGCGGGGTTGAGACCCAGTACTTC. This encodes CASSPHSGVETQYF. The genes are TRBV7-3 and TRBJ2-5; 8 positions match TRBD2. CDR3 length equals 14 residues. V lost 5 bases to trimming and J lost 5 bases; unmatched junction nucleotides: 7. Germline V gene lookup returns CDR1 SGHTA and CDR2 FQGTGA. The complete variable domain, with remaining parts taken from reference TRBV7-3 and TRBJ2-5, reads GAGVSQTPSNKVTEKGKYVELRCDPISGHTALYWYRQSLGQGPEFLIYFQGTGAADDSGLPNDRFFAVRPEGSVSTLKIQRTERGDSAVYLCASSPHSGVETQYFGPGTRLLVL.